The clone carrying this T cell receptor (beta chain) was detected only once. This sample is drawn from a study of blood T cell repertoires in COVID-19. The CDR3 is made up of 13 amino acids. J was trimmed by 8 bases and V by 7 bases; bases with no gene match: 10. Per the authors' pipeline: Quantification of nucleated cells was approximated via reference gene primer amplification. Here immunoSEQ multiplex PCR was the method, and the copy in TCRdb shows in-frame clones only, minus some. D and trimming come from the DNA, and the V and J calls and clone size come from that table. The repertoire has about 160,000 clones, approximately 86% of them found once; the top ten carry around a sixth.

Sequencing was carried out using PBMCs or T cells enriched from blood (not recorded which). The receptor was isolated from a man in his fifties or sixties who had recovered from COVID-19. This chain joins TRBV12-3 or TRBV12-4 and TRBJ1-1, with 7 bases that match TRBD1. DNA of the CDR3: TGTGCCAGCAACAAGGGGGCCGTAGGAGAAGCTTTCTTT. It translates to CASNKGAVGEAFF.